Below, 11 T cell receptor beta chains from the same sample are listed, as sequenced in a study of CD8 T cells in Susac syndrome. Random hexamers were used to reverse transcribe 0.5 to 1 ug of RNA. From the immunoSEQ multiplex PCR reads, TCRdb called clonotypes with MiXCR, one entry per CDR3 protein. The sample includes roughly 190,000 distinct CDR3 sequences, 91% of them seen just once. Specimen: CD4+ T cells from PBMCs. These receptors were collected from a human donor with Susac syndrome.

The chain carries TRBV20-1 and TRBJ2-1; 10 bases are shared with TRBD2. Trimming at V came to 2 bases and at J to 8 bases, leaving 6 bases not matched to a gene. Germline loops: CDR1 DFQATT, CDR2 SNEGSKA (reference sequence). CDR3 length equals 14 residues. CDR3 DNA: TGCAGTGCTAGAACTCTAGCGGGAGAGCATGAGCAGTTCTTC. It specifies CSARTLAGEHEQFF.

The chain has TRBV7-2 and TRBJ1-1, with 7 bases that match TRBD1. Germline V CDR1 and CDR2: SGHTA, FQGNSA. This CDR3 has 13 residues. The V gene end was trimmed by 0 bases and the J gene end by 7 bases; junction bases not matched to a gene: 2. The CDR3, as DNA: TGTGCCAGCAGCTTAGCGGGACAGCTTGAAGCTTTCTTT. Residues: CASSLAGQLEAFF.

This chain joins TRBV4-1 and TRBJ1-1; TRBD1 matches at 7 bases. This CDR3 has 15 residues. Germline V CDR1 and CDR2: MGHRA, YSYEKL. V shed 1 base, J shed 7 bases, and the junction held 9 bases outside the gene matches. The CDR3 DNA follows: TGCGCCAGCAGCCAAGGAAGGGACAGTTTGGTTGAAGCTTTCTTT. Amino acids: CASSQGRDSLVEAFF.

V and J are TRBV10-3 and TRBJ2-7; D is unresolved. The CDR3 sequence is 12 residues long. The germline gives CDR1 ENHRY, CDR2 SYGVKD. The V gene lost 9 bases and the J gene lost 7 bases, with 16 bases spanning the gap. CDR3 bases: TGTGCCATGCTAACTGTATCAGGAGAGCAGTACTTC. It translates to CAMLTVSGEQYF.

The rearrangement links TRBV11-2 to TRBJ1-1, with D possibly TRBD1 on 6 matching bases. This CDR3 contains 18 residues. Germline CDR1 reads SGHAT; CDR2 reads FQNNGV. V dropped 2 bases and J dropped 0 bases, with 19 bases sitting between them. CDR3 sequence reads: CASSLKGGAEMMNTEAFF. The DNA for the CDR3 is TGTGCCAGCAGCTTAAAGGGGGGGGCAGAAATGATGAACACTGAAGCTTTCTTT.

The chain couples TRBV3-1 to TRBJ2-7, with D possibly being TRBD2 (5 bases). Trimming stripped 1 base from V and 3 bases from J, with 7 bases between. Looked up from germline, CDR1 is LGHDT and CDR2 is YNNKEL (reference sequence). The CDR3 is 13 amino acids. Here the CDR3 reads CASSQARGYEQYF. As DNA, the CDR3 is TGTGCCAGCAGCCAAGCCCGGGGCTACGAGCAGTACTTC.

The V call is TRBV18, the J call TRBJ1-3, with D unclear. The V gene's germline CDR1 is KGHSH and CDR2 LQKENI. Trimming stripped 3 bases from V and 1 base from J, with 13 bases between. The CDR3 loop spans 16 amino acids. In DNA, the CDR3 is TGTGCCAGCTCACCCCAAGATCCAGTATCTGGAAACACCATATATTTT. It codes for CASSPQDPVSGNTIYF. Drawing the rest from reference TRBV18 and TRBJ1-3, the complete variable domain is NAGVMQNPRHLVRRRGQEARLRCSPMKGHSHVYWYRQLPEEGLKFMVYLQKENIIDESGMPKERFSAEFPKEGPSILRIQQVVRGDSAAYFCASSPQDPVSGNTIYFGEGSWLTVV.

The V and J genes are TRBV28 and TRBJ2-7; TRBD2 matches 9 bases. The CDR3 has 14 amino acids. The germline V gene encodes CDR1 MDHEN and CDR2 SYDVKM. V gave up 8 bases and J gave up 3 bases; unmatched junction bases: 8. For the CDR3, the DNA is TGTGCCAGCTGTAGCGGGAGTCAAAGCTACGAGCAGTACTTC. Translated, it gives CASCSGSQSYEQYF.

V is TRBV20-1 and J is TRBJ2-5; TRBD2 agrees at 8 bases. The CDR3 covers 16 residues. Germline V gene lookup returns CDR1 DFQATT and CDR2 SNEGSKA (reference sequence). Trimming at V came to 0 bases and at J to 5 bases, leaving 11 bases not matched to a gene. The DNA for the CDR3 is TGCAGTGCTAGAGACACGAGTCGGGGGGGCCGTGAGACCCAGTACTTC. It encodes CSARDTSRGGRETQYF.

The V and J genes are TRBV7-6 and TRBJ2-7; 9 nucleotides align to TRBD2. The germline gives CDR1 SGHVS, CDR2 FNYEAQ. This CDR3 has 17 residues. The ends lost 1 base at V and 2 bases at J; junction bases unmatched: 9. The CDR3: CASSLVSSSGIAYEQYF. DNA of the CDR3: TGTGCCAGCAGCTTAGTTAGTTCTAGCGGGATCGCCTACGAGCAGTACTTC.

This sequence joins TRBV7-2 and TRBJ2-3, with D tentatively TRBD2 (6 bases). The CDR3 is 13 amino acids. Germline V gene sequence: CDR1 SGHTA, CDR2 FQGNSA. V gave up 5 bases and J gave up 7 bases, with 13 bases separating them. DNA for the CDR3: TGTGCCAGCAGCCTCCCTAGCGTGAATACGCAGTATTTT. This translates into CASSLPSVNTQYF.